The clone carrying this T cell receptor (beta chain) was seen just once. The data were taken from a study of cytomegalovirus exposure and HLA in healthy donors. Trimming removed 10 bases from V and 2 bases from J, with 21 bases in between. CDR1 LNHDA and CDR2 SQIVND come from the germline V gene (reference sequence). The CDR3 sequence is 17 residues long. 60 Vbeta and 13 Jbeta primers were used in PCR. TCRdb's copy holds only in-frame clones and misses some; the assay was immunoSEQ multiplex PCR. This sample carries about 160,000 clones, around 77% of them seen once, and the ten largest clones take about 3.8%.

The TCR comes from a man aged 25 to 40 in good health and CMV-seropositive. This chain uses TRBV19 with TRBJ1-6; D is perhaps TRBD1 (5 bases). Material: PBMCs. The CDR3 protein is CATRDSPAMAYNSPLHF. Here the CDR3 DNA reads TGTGCCACCCGGGACTCCCCGGCGATGGCCTATAATTCACCCCTCCACTTT.